The TCR beta chain under discussion was sequenced for a study of blood T cell repertoires in COVID-19. Study-level information: The origin of the acute and convalescent COVID-19 samples was the United States, Italy and Spain.

How the authors handled the data: Reference gene primer amplification gave nucleated cell count estimates. Sequenced by immunoSEQ multiplex PCR; TCRdb stores in-frame clones only, minus some. The V and J calls and clone size were taken over from that table, and D and trimming were inferred from the DNA. The sample yields around 440,000 clones, around 89% seen once. Between the trimmed V and J ends, which lost 3 bases and 4 bases, there was a span of 13 bases. CDR1 is MDHEN and CDR2 is SYDVKM in the germline V gene. The CDR3 is 16 residues long. The sequencing input was peripheral blood. This chain connects TRBV28 to TRBJ2-6; D call uncertain. The receptor comes from a woman aged 45-65 years with COVID-19, enrolled during active disease. The CDR3 nucleotides are TGTGCCAGCAGTTTTCATGTACTGAGGGGGGCCAACGTCCTGACTTTC. Protein sequence: CASSFHVLRGANVLTF.